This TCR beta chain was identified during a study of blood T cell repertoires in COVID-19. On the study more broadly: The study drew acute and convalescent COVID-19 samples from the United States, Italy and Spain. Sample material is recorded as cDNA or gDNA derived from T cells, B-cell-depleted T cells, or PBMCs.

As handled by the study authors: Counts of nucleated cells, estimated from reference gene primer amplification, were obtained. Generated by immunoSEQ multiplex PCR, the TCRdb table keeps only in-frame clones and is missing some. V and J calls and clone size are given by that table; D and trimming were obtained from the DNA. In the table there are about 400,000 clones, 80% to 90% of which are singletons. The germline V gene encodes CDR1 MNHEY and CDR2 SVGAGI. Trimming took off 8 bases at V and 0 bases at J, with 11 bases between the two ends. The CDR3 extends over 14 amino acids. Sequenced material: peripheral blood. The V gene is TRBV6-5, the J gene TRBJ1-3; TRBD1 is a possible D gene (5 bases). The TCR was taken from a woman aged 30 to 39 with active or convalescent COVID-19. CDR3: CASGLTGSGNTIYF. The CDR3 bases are TGTGCCAGCGGTTTAACAGGCTCTGGAAACACCATATATTTT.